This section outlines one TCR beta chain sequence together with its context. Its specific antigen is unknown. Base qualities are not at hand, and no much larger clone is one base apart. Peripheral blood CD8+ and CD4+ T cells from healthy donors, Susac syndrome patients and multiple sclerosis patients were profiled by high-throughput TCR beta sequencing. Treatment-naive patients with stable or active relapsing-remitting disease fulfilling revised McDonald criteria were used as multiple sclerosis controls. Bulk CD8+ and CD4+ T cells were purified by magnetic negative isolation, while CD8+ TEMRA cells were enriched using FACS. Blood was drawn into EDTA tubes, processed within 24 hours, and PBMCs were isolated by density gradient centrifugation. PBMCs intended for TCR sequencing were cryopreserved in liquid nitrogen and were subsequently thawed in a 37 degrees C water bath. The sorted or isolated CD4+, CD8+ and CD8+ TEMRA cells had a purity of 90% or higher.

The data derive from a study of CD8 T cells in Susac syndrome (dated by TCRdb to about 2019). For the study in its entirety: Repertoire sequencing was used to test whether CD8+ T cell activation and differentiation in Susac syndrome was antigen driven.

The CDR3 starts with the cysteine, ends with the phenylalanine, and has 13 residues. The kept DNA is CDR3 alone, 39 bases in frame from the first base. The V and J ends are trimmed by 7 bases and 3 bases, leaving 15 bases between them. CDR1 and CDR2 (SQVTM, ANQGSEA) derive from the germline V gene. On the study overall, not on this receptor specifically: The number of individuals in the TCR sequencing and HLA analysis was acknowledged as relatively small.

RNA was extracted using the RNeasy kit, and 0.5 to 1 microgram was reverse transcribed with random hexamers. TCR beta CDR3 regions were amplified with the immunoSEQ multiplex PCR assay covering 54 Vbeta and 13 Jbeta segments. Bias from PCR amplification was corrected by using a synthetic template baseline for primer optimization and for computational correction. The original pipeline was this. Reads were assigned to V, D and J genes according to IMGT and analyzed in immunoSEQ Analyzer, with only productive sequences retained. To calculate clonality, Shannon entropy was normalized by log2 of the number of productive unique sequences and then subtracted from one. For each patient and control, public and private clones were evaluated within the 100 most prevalent clones. A clone was defined as Susac-specific if it was absent from the healthy and MS cohorts, from roughly 980 published viral clones and from other ImmuneACCESS disease sequences. TCRdb reanalyzed the raw reads on its own, using fastp at Q25 for trimming and MiXCR for clone calling, and kept in-frame beta chains. Each CDR3 protein appears once, grouped with its most common genes and DNA. The V and J calls reflect TCRdb's pipeline rather than the authors' work. In all, the sample holds 200,000 to 250,000 distinct CDR3 sequences, and 93% of those were seen once. The ten largest account for around 0.067% of the sample.

The rearranged segments are TRBV29-1 and TRBJ1-1; the D gene lacks a confident call. This TCR was sampled from a human donor with multiple sclerosis. Sequences were obtained from CD4+ T cells from PBMCs. The nucleotides read TGCAGCGCCCTCTCATCCGGGGACACTGAAGCTTTCTTT. Translated, it reads CSALSSGDTEAFF.